This entry concerns a single T cell receptor beta chain. Per the authors' pipeline: Scientists estimated how many nucleated cells there were by amplifying reference gene primers. The method was immunoSEQ multiplex PCR; TCRdb's version includes in-frame clones alone and lacks a portion of them. V and J calls and clone size are as listed in that table; D and trimming were resolved from the DNA. Counted here are approximately 200,000 clones, around 94% occurring once; the ten biggest clones make up about 0.76%. The entry originates in a study of blood T cell repertoires in COVID-19. Study details: PBMCs, B-cell-depleted T cells, or T cells provided the cDNA or gDNA that made up the material.

This CDR3 is built from 14 residues. V lost 10 bases and J lost 2, with 12 bases in between. From germline, CDR1 is SGHDN and CDR2 FVKESK. The clonotype comes from a man aged 25 to 40 with COVID-19, enrolled during active disease. The sequenced material came from peripheral blood. The chain links TRBV14 to TRBJ1-6; TRBD1 is a possible D gene (5 bases). CDR3 loop: CATGGSAYNSPLHF. The CDR3 DNA follows: TGTGCCACCGGGGGTAGTGCCTATAATTCACCCCTCCACTTT.